This TCR beta chain was sequenced during a study of blood T cell repertoires in COVID-19. Study background: Acute-phase and convalescent COVID-19 samples originated in the United States, Italy and Spain.

The V gene end was trimmed by 1 base and the J gene end by 7 bases; junction bases not matched to a gene: 10. The CDR3 runs 17 residues. Germline V gene sequence: CDR1 LGHNA, CDR2 YNFKEQ. Under the authors' procedure: Using reference gene primer amplification, nucleated cell counts were estimated. The table came from immunoSEQ multiplex PCR; TCRdb's copy has only in-frame clones and leaves some out. V and J calls and clone size come straight from that table; D and trimming were deduced from the DNA. Of 80,000 to 95,000 clones in the sample, around 81% are singletons; the top ten hold about 40%. The chain combines TRBV4-2 with TRBJ2-1, with 10 nucleotides matching TRBD2. Sequencing was performed on peripheral blood. The sequence came from an elderly man with acute or convalescent COVID-19. The CDR3 DNA reads TGTGCCAGCAGCCAAGTTCAGGCTAGCGGGAGAAAGAATGAGCAGTTCTTC. Encoded protein: CASSQVQASGRKNEQFF.